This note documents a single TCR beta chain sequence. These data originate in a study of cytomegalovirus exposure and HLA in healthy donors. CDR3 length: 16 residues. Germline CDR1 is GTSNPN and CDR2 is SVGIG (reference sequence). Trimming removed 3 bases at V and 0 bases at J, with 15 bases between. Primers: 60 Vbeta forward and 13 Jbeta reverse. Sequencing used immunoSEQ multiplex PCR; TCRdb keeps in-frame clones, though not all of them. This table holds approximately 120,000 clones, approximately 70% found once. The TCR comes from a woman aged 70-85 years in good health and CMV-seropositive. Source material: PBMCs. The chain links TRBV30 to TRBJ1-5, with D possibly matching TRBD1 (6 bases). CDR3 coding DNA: TGTGCCTGGAGGACCCGGGACACCCATAGCAATCAGCCCCAGCATTTT. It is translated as CAWRTRDTHSNQPQHF.